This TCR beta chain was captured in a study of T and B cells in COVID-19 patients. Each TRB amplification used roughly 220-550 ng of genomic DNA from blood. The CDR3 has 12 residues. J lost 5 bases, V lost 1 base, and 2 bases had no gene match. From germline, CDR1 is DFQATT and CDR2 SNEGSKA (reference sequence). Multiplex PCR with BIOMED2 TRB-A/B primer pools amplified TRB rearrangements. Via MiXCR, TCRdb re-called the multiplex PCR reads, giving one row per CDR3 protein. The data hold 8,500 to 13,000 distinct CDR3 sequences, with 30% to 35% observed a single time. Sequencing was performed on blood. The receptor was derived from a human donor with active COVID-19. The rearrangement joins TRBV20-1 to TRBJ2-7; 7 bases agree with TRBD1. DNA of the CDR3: TGCAGTGCTAGAGTTCAGGGGGACGAGCAGTACTTC. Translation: CSARVQGDEQYF.